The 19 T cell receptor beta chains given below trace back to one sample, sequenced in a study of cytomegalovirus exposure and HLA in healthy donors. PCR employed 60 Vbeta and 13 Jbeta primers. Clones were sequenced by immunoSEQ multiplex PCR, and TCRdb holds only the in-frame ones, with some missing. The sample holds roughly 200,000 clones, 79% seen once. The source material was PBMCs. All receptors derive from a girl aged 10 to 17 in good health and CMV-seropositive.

In DNA form, the CDR3 reads TGTGCCAGTAGTGTCGCCCCAGGGGAGCAGTTCTTC. Protein product: CASSVAPGEQFF. This rearrangement joins TRBV19 to TRBJ2-1; D perhaps matches TRBD1 (5 bases). V shed 5 bases and J shed 10 bases, with 12 bases lying between them. This CDR3 has 12 residues. Germline V gives CDR1 LNHDA, CDR2 SQIVND (reference sequence).

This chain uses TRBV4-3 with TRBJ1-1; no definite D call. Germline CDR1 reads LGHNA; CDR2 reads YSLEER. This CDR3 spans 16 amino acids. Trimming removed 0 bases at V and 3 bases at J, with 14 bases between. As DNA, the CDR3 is TGCGCCAGCAGCCAAGACAATTACCACGCGGACACTGAAGCTTTCTTT. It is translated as CASSQDNYHADTEAFF.

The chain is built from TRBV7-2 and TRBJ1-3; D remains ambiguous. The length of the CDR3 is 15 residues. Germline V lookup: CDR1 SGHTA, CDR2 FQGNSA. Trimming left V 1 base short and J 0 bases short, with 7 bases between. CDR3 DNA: TGTGCCAGCAGCTTAGTCGGGAGCTCTGGAAACACCATATATTTT. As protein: CASSLVGSSGNTIYF. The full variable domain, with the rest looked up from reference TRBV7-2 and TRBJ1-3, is GAGVSQSPSNKVTEKGKDVELRCDPISGHTALYWYRQSLGQGLEFLIYFQGNSAPDKSGLPSDRFSAERTGGSVSTLTIQRTQQEDSAVYLCASSLVGSSGNTIYFGEGSWLTVV.

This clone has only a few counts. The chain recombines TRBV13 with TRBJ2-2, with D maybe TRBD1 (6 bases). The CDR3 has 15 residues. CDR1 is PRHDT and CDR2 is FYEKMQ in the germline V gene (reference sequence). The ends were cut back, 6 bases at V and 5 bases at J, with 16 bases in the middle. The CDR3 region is CASRPGAGHTGELFF. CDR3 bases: TGTGCCAGCAGACCAGGGGCCGGTCATACCGGGGAGCTGTTTTTT.

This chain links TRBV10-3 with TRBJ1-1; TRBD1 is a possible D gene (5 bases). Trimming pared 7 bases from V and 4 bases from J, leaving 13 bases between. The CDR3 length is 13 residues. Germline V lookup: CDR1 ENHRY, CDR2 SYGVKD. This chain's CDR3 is CAITGGEITEAFF. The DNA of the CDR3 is TGTGCCATCACGGGGGGGGAGATCACTGAAGCTTTCTTT.

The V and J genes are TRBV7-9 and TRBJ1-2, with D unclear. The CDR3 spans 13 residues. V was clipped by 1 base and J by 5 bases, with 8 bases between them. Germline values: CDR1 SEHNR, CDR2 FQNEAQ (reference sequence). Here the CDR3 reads CASSLGGSYGYTF. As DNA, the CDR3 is TGTGCCAGCAGCTTAGGCGGCTCGTATGGCTACACCTTC.

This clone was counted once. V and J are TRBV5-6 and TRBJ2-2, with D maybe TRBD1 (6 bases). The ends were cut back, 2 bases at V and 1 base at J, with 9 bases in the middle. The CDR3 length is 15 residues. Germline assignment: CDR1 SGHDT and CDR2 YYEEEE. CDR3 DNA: TGTGCCAGCAGCTTCGGGACAAGGAACACCGGGGAGCTGTTTTTT. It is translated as CASSFGTRNTGELFF.

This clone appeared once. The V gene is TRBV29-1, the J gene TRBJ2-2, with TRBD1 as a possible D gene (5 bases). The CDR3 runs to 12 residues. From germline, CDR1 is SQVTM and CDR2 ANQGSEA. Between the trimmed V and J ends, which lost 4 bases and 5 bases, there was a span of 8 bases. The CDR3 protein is CSVAKGTGELFF. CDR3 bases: TGCAGCGTTGCCAAGGGGACCGGGGAGCTGTTTTTT.

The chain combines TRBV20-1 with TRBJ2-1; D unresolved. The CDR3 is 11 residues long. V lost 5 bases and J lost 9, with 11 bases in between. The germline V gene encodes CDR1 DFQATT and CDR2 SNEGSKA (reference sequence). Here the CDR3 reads CSAPVGTEQFF. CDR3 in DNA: TGCAGTGCTCCCGTGGGCACTGAGCAGTTCTTC.

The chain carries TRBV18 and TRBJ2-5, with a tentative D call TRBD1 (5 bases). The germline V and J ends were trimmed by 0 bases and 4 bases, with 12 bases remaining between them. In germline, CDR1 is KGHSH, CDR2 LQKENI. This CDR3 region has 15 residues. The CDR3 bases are TGTGCCAGCTCACCACCGGGCAGGGCAGGAGAGACCCAGTACTTC. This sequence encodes CASSPPGRAGETQYF.

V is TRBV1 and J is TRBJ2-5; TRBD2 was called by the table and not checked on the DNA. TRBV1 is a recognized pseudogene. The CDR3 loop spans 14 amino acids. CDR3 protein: CTRASGGKVETQYF. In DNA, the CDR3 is TGCACCAGAGCAAGCGGGGGCAAAGTAGAGACCCAGTACTTC.

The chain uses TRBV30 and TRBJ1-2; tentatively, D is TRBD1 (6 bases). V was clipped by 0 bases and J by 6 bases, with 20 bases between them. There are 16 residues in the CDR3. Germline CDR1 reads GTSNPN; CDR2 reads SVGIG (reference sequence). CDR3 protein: CAWSVRRLGQTDGYTF. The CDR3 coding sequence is TGTGCCTGGAGTGTACGCCGCCTGGGACAAACCGATGGCTACACCTTC.

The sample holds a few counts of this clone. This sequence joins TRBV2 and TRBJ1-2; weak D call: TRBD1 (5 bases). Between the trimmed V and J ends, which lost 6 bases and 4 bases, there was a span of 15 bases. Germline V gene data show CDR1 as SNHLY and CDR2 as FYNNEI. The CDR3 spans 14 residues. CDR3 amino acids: CASRGEGLSYGYTF. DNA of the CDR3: TGTGCCAGCAGGGGGGAGGGGCTCTCCTATGGCTACACCTTC.

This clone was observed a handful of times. DNA of the CDR3: TGCAGCGTTGAGGGGGGGCGAACTAGCACAGATACGCAGTATTTT. This gives the protein CSVEGGRTSTDTQYF. The J gene is TRBJ2-3, the V gene TRBV29-1; D might be TRBD2 (7 bases). With 3 bases removed from V and 0 bases from J, the gap between germline ends came to 13 bases. The CDR3 totals 15 residues. The V gene's germline CDR1 is SQVTM and CDR2 ANQGSEA.

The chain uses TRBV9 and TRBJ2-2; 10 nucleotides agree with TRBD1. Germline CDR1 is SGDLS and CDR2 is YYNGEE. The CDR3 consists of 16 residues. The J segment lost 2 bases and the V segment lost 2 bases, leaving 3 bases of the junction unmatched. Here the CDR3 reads CASSVQTGGNTGELFF. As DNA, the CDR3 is TGTGCCAGCAGCGTCCAGACAGGGGGCAACACCGGGGAGCTGTTTTTT.

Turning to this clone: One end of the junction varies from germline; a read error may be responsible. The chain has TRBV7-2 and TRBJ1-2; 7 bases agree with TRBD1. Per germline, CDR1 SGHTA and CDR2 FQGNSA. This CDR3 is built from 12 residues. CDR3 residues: CASSLGGTEKLF. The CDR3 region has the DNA TGTGCCAGCAGCTTAGGTGGGACAGAGAAACTTTTC.

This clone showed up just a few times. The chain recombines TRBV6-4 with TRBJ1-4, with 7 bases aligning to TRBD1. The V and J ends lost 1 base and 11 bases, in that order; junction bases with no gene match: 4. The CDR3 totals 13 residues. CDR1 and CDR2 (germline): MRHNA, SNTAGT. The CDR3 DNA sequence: TGTGCCAGCAGTGACTACGAGGGGGCGAAACTGTTTTTT. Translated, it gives CASSDYEGAKLFF.

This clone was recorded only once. CDR3 protein: CASSMEGKGETQYF. The CDR3 DNA reads as TGTGCCAGTAGTATGGAGGGGAAGGGAGAGACCCAGTACTTC. V gene TRBV19 combines with J gene TRBJ2-5; weak D call: TRBD2 (6 bases). CDR3 length: 14 residues. The germline CDR1 and CDR2 sequences are LNHDA and SQIVND (reference sequence). Trimming pared 3 bases from V and 4 bases from J, leaving 12 bases between.

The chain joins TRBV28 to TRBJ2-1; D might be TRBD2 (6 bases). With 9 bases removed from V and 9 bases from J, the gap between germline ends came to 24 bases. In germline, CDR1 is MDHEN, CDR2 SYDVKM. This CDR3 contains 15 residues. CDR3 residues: CASRGGRGRSPEQFF. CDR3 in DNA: TGTGCCAGTCGCGGCGGGCGGGGCCGGTCCCCTGAGCAGTTCTTC.